Listed here are 20 T cell receptor beta chains from one sample, sequenced in a study of T-cell memory formation after mild COVID-19. TCRdb redid the calling of the 5' RACE reads with MiXCR, one entry per CDR3 protein. The sample includes about 38,000 distinct CDR3 sequences, 11% of them seen just once. Sequenced: PBMCs or a T cell subset sorted from them (not recorded which). These receptors all stem from a man aged 18 to 30 who had mild COVID-19 (a few samples of this study predate the infection). Cell type and time point are not known.

This clonotype was counted ten times or more. The rearrangement links TRBV7-8 to TRBJ2-7, with a possible D match to TRBD2 (6 bases). This CDR3 has 15 residues. Trimming took off 4 bases at V and 2 bases at J, with 15 bases between the two ends. Germline V gene lookup returns CDR1 SGHVS and CDR2 FQNEAQ. In nucleotides, the CDR3 is TGTGCCAGCAGCTCCCCGATGTGGGGGGCCTACGAGCAGTACGTC. Its translation: CASSSPMWGAYEQYV.

This clonotype came up many times. The chain couples TRBV13 to TRBJ1-5; D is unresolved. Germline loops: CDR1 PRHDT, CDR2 FYEKMQ (reference sequence). This CDR3 contains 13 residues. V was clipped by 2 bases and J by 4 bases, with 6 bases between them. This chain's CDR3 is CASSLSRNQPQHF. The CDR3 coding sequence is TGTGCCAGCAGCTTATCCCGAAATCAGCCCCAGCATTTT.

This clonotype was detected many times. This rearrangement joins TRBV5-1 to TRBJ2-1; the D gene is possibly TRBD2 (6 bases). Trimming stripped 4 bases from V and 4 bases from J, with 9 bases between. This CDR3 comprises 13 residues. The germline V gene encodes CDR1 SGHRS and CDR2 YFSETQ. The CDR3 spells CASSLGTYNEQFF. CDR3 nucleotides: TGCGCCAGCAGCCTGGGGACTTACAATGAGCAGTTCTTC.

In its sample, this clonotype was seen many times. This chain links TRBV6-5 with TRBJ1-1; 9 bases are shared with TRBD1. This CDR3 spans 15 amino acids. The germline V gene has CDR1 MNHEY and CDR2 SVGAGI. Trimming at V came to 5 bases and at J to 3 bases, leaving 7 bases not matched to a gene. As DNA, the CDR3 is TGTGCCAGCAGTGCGCCGGGACAGGGATACACTGAAGCTTTCTTT. Amino acid sequence: CASSAPGQGYTEAFF.

This clonotype was detected ten times or more. The CDR3: CATTPEGHTDTQYF. The CDR3 DNA reads TGTGCCACCACCCCCGAGGGGCACACAGATACGCAGTATTTT. The gene calls are TRBV2 and TRBJ2-3; perhaps D is TRBD1 or TRBD2 (5 bases each). Looked up from germline, CDR1 is SNHLY and CDR2 is FYNNEI. The CDR3 extends over 14 amino acids. V was clipped by 10 bases and J by 2 bases, with 16 bases between them.

This clonotype has a count of ten or more. The chain links TRBV7-2 to TRBJ2-4; 9 bases are shared with TRBD1. Losses at the gene ends were 4 bases for V and 5 bases for J; bases not matched to a gene: 0. The CDR3 spans 13 residues. Looked up from germline, CDR1 is SGHTA and CDR2 is FQGNSA. The CDR3 region has the DNA TGTGCCAGCAGCTACAGGGGGCAAAACATTCAGTACTTC. Amino acids: CASSYRGQNIQYF.

In this sample, this clonotype turned up many times. V and J are TRBV28 and TRBJ1-2; D gene uncertain. Germline CDR1 is MDHEN and CDR2 is SYDVKM. V was shortened by 7 bases and J by 5 bases, with 11 bases between the two germline ends. CDR3 length: 12 amino acids. CDR3 sequence (DNA): TGTGCCAGCACTAAACAGCATTATGGCTACACCTTC. Translating gives CASTKQHYGYTF.

As for this clonotype: A read error is possible here, since a much larger clone lies one base away. For the CDR3, the DNA is TGTGCCAGCAGTGTACAAGCGGGGGTGCAAGATACGCAGTATTTT. Encoded protein: CASSVQAGVQDTQYF. The chain carries TRBV6-2 or TRBV6-3 and TRBJ2-3; 8 bases map to TRBD2. The CDR3 spans 15 residues. Germline loops: CDR1 MNHEY, CDR2 SVGEGT. V lost 5 bases and J lost 5; bases outside the gene matches: 9.

This clonotype has at least ten counts. The genes are TRBV5-4 and TRBJ2-7; no clear D. Trimming removed 0 bases from V and 3 bases from J, with 13 bases in between. The CDR3 loop spans 15 amino acids. Germline V gene data show CDR1 as SGHNT and CDR2 as YYREEE (reference sequence). Written as DNA, the CDR3 is TGTGCCAGCAGCTTGGCCGCAGGCGGCCGCTACGAGCAGTACTTC. Translation: CASSLAAGGRYEQYF.

This clonotype was detected a few times. V and J are TRBV20-1 and TRBJ2-6; maybe TRBD1 (5 bases). CDR3 size: 14 residues. Germline assignment: CDR1 DFQATT and CDR2 SNEGSKA (reference sequence). V lost 6 bases to trimming and J lost 4 bases, with 13 bases between them. CDR3 nucleotide sequence: TGCAGTGCCCCCGAACAGGCCGGGGCCAACGTCCTGACTTTC. It specifies CSAPEQAGANVLTF.

There are many counts of this clonotype. The rearrangement links TRBV5-1 to TRBJ2-5, with 8 nucleotides matching TRBD1. The junction had 6 bases not matched to a gene; V was cut back by 0 bases and J by 5 bases. This CDR3 is built from 15 residues. The germline CDR1 and CDR2 sequences are SGHRS and YFSETQ. CDR3 amino acids: CASSLGDRRGETQYF. The DNA of the CDR3 is TGCGCCAGCAGCTTGGGGGACAGGAGAGGTGAGACCCAGTACTTC.

This clonotype was found many times. This rearrangement joins TRBV7-9 to TRBJ2-5; the D gene is possibly TRBD1 (6 bases). Germline V lookup: CDR1 SEHNR, CDR2 FQNEAQ (reference sequence). V was shortened by 4 bases and J by 0 bases, with 9 bases between the two germline ends. This CDR3 is built from 14 residues. CDR3 coding DNA: TGTGCCAGCAGCTCCGGGACATACCAAGAGACCCAGTACTTC. This codes for CASSSGTYQETQYF.

This chain connects TRBV6-5 to TRBJ2-1; 16 bases line up with TRBD2. There are 15 residues in the CDR3. The V gene end was trimmed by 9 bases and the J gene end by 8 bases; junction bases not matched to a gene: 7. CDR1 is MNHEY, CDR2 SVGAGI, per germline. As DNA, the CDR3 is TGTGCCAGTGCCCCCGGGACTAGCGGGGGGGATGAGCAGTTCTTC. Its protein product is CASAPGTSGGDEQFF.

This clonotype was seen at least ten times. V is TRBV20-1 and J is TRBJ1-1, with no clear D. This CDR3 has 13 amino acids. Germline values: CDR1 DFQATT, CDR2 SNEGSKA (reference sequence). Trimming removed 7 bases from V and 1 base from J, with 13 bases in between. The CDR3 here is CSVNVGANTEAFF. In nucleotides, the CDR3 is TGCAGTGTGAATGTGGGCGCGAACACTGAAGCTTTCTTT.

This clonotype has ten or more counts. The chain uses TRBV5-6 and TRBJ2-1; a possible D gene is TRBD2 (5 bases). The V and J ends lost 4 bases and 8 bases respectively, with 19 bases between them. The CDR3 runs to 15 residues. The germline V gene encodes CDR1 SGHDT and CDR2 YYEEEE. The CDR3 is CASSRPGTSSHEQFF. The CDR3 nucleotides read TGTGCCAGCAGCCGGCCGGGAACCTCCTCCCATGAGCAGTTCTTC.

This clonotype occurred many times. The chain has TRBV11-2 and TRBJ1-4; D ambiguous. The CDR3 runs to 14 residues. Trimming removed 1 base from V and 3 bases from J, with 6 bases in between. CDR1 is SGHAT, CDR2 FQNNGV, per germline. The CDR3 nucleotides read TGTGCCAGCAGCTTAGGGGGTTCTAATGAAAAACTGTTTTTT. As protein: CASSLGGSNEKLFF.

CDR3 coding DNA: TGCAGCGCACGGACAGGGGGCAACACTGAAGCTTTCTTT. Translating gives CSARTGGNTEAFF. This chain uses TRBV29-1 with TRBJ1-1, with TRBD1 identical over 11 bases. This CDR3 has 13 amino acids. V trimming: 7 bases; J trimming: 2 bases; junction bases outside the gene matches: 3. Germline CDR1 SQVTM, CDR2 ANQGSEA.

This clonotype was counted between two and nine times. The rearrangement uses TRBV11-2 and TRBJ2-4; no definite D call. Germline CDR1 reads SGHAT; CDR2 reads FQNNGV. V lost 5 bases, J lost 0 bases, and 14 bases lay in between. The CDR3 covers 16 residues. CDR3 in amino acids: CASSPLRRLAKNIQYF. In DNA form, the CDR3 reads TGTGCCAGCAGCCCCCTCCGGCGGCTAGCCAAAAACATTCAGTACTTC.

The CDR3 nucleotides read TGTGCCAGCAGTCCTTGGGCAGGGGCTAACACTGAAGCTTTCTTT. Its translation: CASSPWAGANTEAFF. The chain couples TRBV6-2 or TRBV6-3 to TRBJ1-1, with a weak D call TRBD1 (6 bases). The V gene lost 5 bases and the J gene lost 2 bases, with 15 bases spanning the gap. Germline CDR1 is MNHEY and CDR2 is SVGEGT. This CDR3 has 15 amino acids.

This clonotype was observed many times. The gene calls are TRBV3-1 and TRBJ2-3; D could derive from TRBD1 or TRBD2 (5 bases each). This CDR3 is built from 13 residues. V dropped 4 bases and J dropped 7 bases, with 12 bases sitting between them. Germline CDR1 LGHDT, CDR2 YNNKEL (reference sequence). The CDR3 region is CASSRRDGYTQYF. CDR3 coding DNA: TGTGCCAGCAGCCGCCGGGACGGATATACGCAGTATTTT.